Listed below are T cell receptor beta chains from one sample, sequenced in a study of cytomegalovirus exposure and HLA in healthy donors. Generated by immunoSEQ multiplex PCR, the TCRdb table keeps only in-frame clones and is missing some. The table shows over 80,000 clones, with 70% to 75% occurring only once. Sequenced input: PBMCs. The receptors come from a man between 35 and 55 years old in good health and CMV-seronegative. The CDR3 runs from the conserved cysteine through the conserved F or W. A D gene is named only where the DNA matches it firmly. For some rows the clone size is stated as once, few or many, or as a class when expanded; others skip it.

clone size: NA; V gene: TRBV9; J gene: TRBJ2-5; D gene: TRBD2; CDR3 protein: CASSPLGGAGETQYF; CDR3 DNA: TGTGCCAGCAGCCCCCTGGGAGGGGCTGGGGAGACCCAGTACTTC
clone size: NA; V gene: TRBV6-6; J gene: TRBJ1-5; D gene: TRBD1; CDR3 protein: CASSGQGFNQPQHF; CDR3 DNA: TGTGCCAGCAGTGGACAGGGTTTCAATCAGCCCCAGCATTTT
clone size: many; V gene: TRBV2; J gene: TRBJ2-1; D gene: TRBD1; CDR3 protein: CASDDRGRGEQFF; CDR3 DNA: TGTGCCAGCGATGACAGGGGAAGGGGTGAGCAGTTCTTC
clone size: few; V gene: TRBV29-1; J gene: TRBJ2-3; D gene: TRBD1; CDR3 protein: CSVAGTGVASTDTQYF; CDR3 DNA: TGCAGCGTTGCGGGGACAGGGGTCGCTAGCACAGATACGCAGTATTTT
clone size: NA; V gene: TRBV5-6; J gene: TRBJ2-1; D gene: NA; CDR3 protein: CACTLSHNEQFF; CDR3 DNA: TGTGCCTGCACTCTTTCTCACAATGAGCAGTTCTTC
clone size: few; V gene: TRBV6-5; J gene: TRBJ2-7; D gene: NA; CDR3 protein: CASSYSLLPRSYEQYF; CDR3 DNA: TGTGCCAGCAGTTACTCCCTACTCCCGCGAAGCTACGAGCAGTACTTC
clone size: NA; V gene: TRBV7-9; J gene: TRBJ2-3; D gene: NA; CDR3 protein: CASSLLASIDTQYF; CDR3 DNA: TGTGCCAGCAGCTTACTCGCTAGCATAGATACGCAGTATTTT
clone size: NA; V gene: TRBV5-5; J gene: TRBJ2-5; D gene: NA; CDR3 protein: CASSLAVQETQYF; CDR3 DNA: TGTGCCAGCAGCCTAGCAGTCCAAGAGACCCAGTACTTC
clone size: few; V gene: TRBV2; J gene: TRBJ1-5; D gene: NA; CDR3 protein: CASTSGLNNQPQHF; CDR3 DNA: TGTGCCAGCACCTCGGGACTAAACAATCAGCCCCAGCATTTT
clone size: few; V gene: TRBV13; J gene: TRBJ1-5; D gene: NA; CDR3 protein: CASSLAPTPPQHF; CDR3 DNA: TGTGCCAGCAGCTTAGCCCCGACTCCGCCCCAGCATTTT
clone size: NA; V gene: TRBV7-2; J gene: TRBJ1-3; D gene: NA; CDR3 protein: CASSLSRDGNTIYF; CDR3 DNA: TGTGCCAGCAGCTTAAGCAGGGATGGAAACACCATATATTTT
clone size: NA; V gene: TRBV7-3; J gene: TRBJ2-2; D gene: NA; CDR3 protein: CASSSLTGELFF; CDR3 DNA: TGTGCCAGCAGCTCCCTGACTGGGGAGCTGTTTTTT
clone size: few; V gene: TRBV15; J gene: TRBJ1-6; D gene: NA; CDR3 protein: CATSLDRGWDSPLHF; CDR3 DNA: TGTGCCACCAGCCTAGATAGGGGTTGGGATTCACCCCTCCACTTT
clone size: NA; V gene: TRBV14; J gene: TRBJ2-3; D gene: NA; CDR3 protein: CASSQGRLAYDTQYF; CDR3 DNA: TGTGCCAGCAGCCAAGGGCGGCTAGCATACGATACGCAGTATTTT
clone size: NA; V gene: TRBV15; J gene: TRBJ2-7; D gene: NA; CDR3 protein: CATSRGRYKQQYF; CDR3 DNA: TGTGCCACCAGCAGAGGCCGGTATAAGCAGCAGTACTTC
clone size: NA; V gene: TRBV7-9; J gene: TRBJ1-1; D gene: NA; CDR3 protein: CASSFTGTTEAFF; CDR3 DNA: TGTGCCAGCAGCTTCACAGGGACCACTGAAGCTTTCTTT
clone size: NA; V gene: TRBV4-3; J gene: TRBJ1-2; D gene: NA; CDR3 protein: CASSRRGGKWGYTF; CDR3 DNA: TGCGCCAGCAGCCGGAGGGGAGGAAAGTGGGGCTACACCTTC
clone size: NA; V gene: TRBV9; J gene: TRBJ2-1; D gene: TRBD2; CDR3 protein: CASSIAGGYNEQFF; CDR3 DNA: TGTGCCAGCAGTATAGCGGGGGGGTACAATGAGCAGTTCTTC
clone size: once; V gene: TRBV7-9; J gene: TRBJ2-1; D gene: NA; CDR3 protein: CASRKGGRNEQFF; CDR3 DNA: TGTGCCAGCAGAAAAGGAGGGAGGAATGAGCAGTTCTTC
clone size: NA; V gene: TRBV18; J gene: TRBJ2-7; D gene: TRBD2; CDR3 protein: CASSPGLVSYEQYF; CDR3 DNA: TGTGCCAGCTCACCCGGACTAGTGTCTTACGAGCAGTACTTC
clone size: NA; V gene: TRBV6-5; J gene: TRBJ1-1; D gene: NA; CDR3 protein: CATRDTNTEAFF; CDR3 DNA: TGTGCCACCAGGGACACGAACACTGAAGCTTTCTTT
clone size: NA; V gene: TRBV5-6; J gene: TRBJ2-2; D gene: TRBD1; CDR3 protein: CASSLSGGTGISGELFF; CDR3 DNA: TGTGCCAGCAGCTTGAGCGGCGGGACAGGGATCTCCGGGGAGCTGTTTTTT
clone size: few; V gene: TRBV28; J gene: TRBJ2-7; D gene: NA; CDR3 protein: CASSSTDSSFREQYF; CDR3 DNA: TGTGCCAGCAGTTCGACGGACTCCTCCTTTCGAGAGCAGTACTTC
clone size: NA; V gene: TRBV18; J gene: TRBJ1-1; D gene: TRBD1; CDR3 protein: CASSPEGQGSAEAFF; CDR3 DNA: TGTGCCAGCTCACCAGAGGGACAGGGTTCCGCTGAAGCTTTCTTT
clone size: NA; V gene: TRBV15; J gene: TRBJ2-7; D gene: TRBD1; CDR3 protein: CATSRASGQGIPYEQYF; CDR3 DNA: TGTGCCACCAGCAGAGCATCAGGACAGGGTATTCCCTACGAGCAGTACTTC
clone size: NA; V gene: TRBV5-5; J gene: TRBJ1-5; D gene: NA; CDR3 protein: CASSLWGGTSNQPQHF; CDR3 DNA: TGTGCCAGCAGCTTGTGGGGAGGGACTAGCAATCAGCCCCAGCATTTT
clone size: few; V gene: TRBV29-1; J gene: TRBJ2-1; D gene: NA; CDR3 protein: CSVEPRGRGTYNEQFF; CDR3 DNA: TGCAGCGTTGAACCCAGAGGGCGTGGGACCTACAATGAGCAGTTCTTC
clone size: NA; V gene: TRBV15; J gene: TRBJ2-7; D gene: TRBD2; CDR3 protein: CATSRDWGGLRYEQYF; CDR3 DNA: TGTGCCACCAGCAGAGATTGGGGAGGGTTAAGGTACGAGCAGTACTTC
clone size: NA; V gene: TRBV6-6; J gene: TRBJ1-2; D gene: NA; CDR3 protein: CASSYRTVSGYGYTF; CDR3 DNA: TGTGCCAGCAGTTATCGGACAGTCTCGGGCTATGGCTACACCTTC
clone size: NA; V gene: TRBV11-2; J gene: TRBJ2-1; D gene: TRBD1; CDR3 protein: CASSSFAPGQGIYNEQFF; CDR3 DNA: TGTGCCAGCAGCTCGTTTGCTCCTGGACAGGGAATCTACAATGAGCAGTTCTTC
clone size: NA; V gene: TRBV27; J gene: TRBJ1-6; D gene: NA; CDR3 protein: CASRFSSLSYNSPLHF; CDR3 DNA: TGTGCCAGCAGATTCTCCTCCCTCTCCTATAATTCACCCCTCCACTTT
clone size: NA; V gene: TRBV7-2; J gene: TRBJ1-1; D gene: NA; CDR3 protein: CASSSLAGVWTEAFF; CDR3 DNA: TGTGCCAGCAGCTCTCTTGCGGGGGTCTGGACTGAAGCTTTCTTT
clone size: NA; V gene: TRBV7-3; J gene: TRBJ2-7; D gene: TRBD2; CDR3 protein: CASSLGAGGTYEQYF; CDR3 DNA: TGTGCCAGCAGCTTAGGGGCGGGGGGTACCTACGAGCAGTACTTC
clone size: NA; V gene: TRBV4-3; J gene: TRBJ2-7; D gene: TRBD1; CDR3 protein: CASSRTGQGYEQYF; CDR3 DNA: TGCGCCAGCAGCCGAACGGGACAGGGCTACGAGCAGTACTTC
clone size: NA; V gene: TRBV6-1; J gene: TRBJ1-6; D gene: TRBD1; CDR3 protein: CASSGDRGRWNSPLHF; CDR3 DNA: TGTGCCAGCAGTGGAGACAGGGGGCGTTGGAATTCACCCCTCCACTTT
clone size: NA; V gene: TRBV2; J gene: TRBJ1-2; D gene: NA; CDR3 protein: CASERHKVGYTF; CDR3 DNA: TGTGCCAGCGAAAGACACAAAGTAGGCTACACCTTC
clone size: many; V gene: TRBV6-1; J gene: TRBJ1-4; D gene: NA; CDR3 protein: CASSEALGGNEKLFF; CDR3 DNA: TGTGCCAGCAGTGAAGCGCTTGGCGGAAATGAAAAACTGTTTTTT